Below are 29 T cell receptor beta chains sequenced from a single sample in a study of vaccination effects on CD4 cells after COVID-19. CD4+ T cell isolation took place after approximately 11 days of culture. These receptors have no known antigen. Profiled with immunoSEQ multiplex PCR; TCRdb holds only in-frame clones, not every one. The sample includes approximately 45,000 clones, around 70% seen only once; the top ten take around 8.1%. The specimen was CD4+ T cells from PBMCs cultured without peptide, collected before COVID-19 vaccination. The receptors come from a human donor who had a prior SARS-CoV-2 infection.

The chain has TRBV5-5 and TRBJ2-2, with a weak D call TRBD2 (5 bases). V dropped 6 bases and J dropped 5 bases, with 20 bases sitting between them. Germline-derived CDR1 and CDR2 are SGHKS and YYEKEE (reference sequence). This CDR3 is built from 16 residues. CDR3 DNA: TGTGCCAGCACCCAATCCTCGCCTACTAGAACCGGGGAGCTGTTTTTT. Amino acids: CASTQSSPTRTGELFF.

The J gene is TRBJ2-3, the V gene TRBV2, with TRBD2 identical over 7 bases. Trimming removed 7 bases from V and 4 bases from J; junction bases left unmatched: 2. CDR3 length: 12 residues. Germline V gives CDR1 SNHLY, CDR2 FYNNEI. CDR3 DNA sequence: TGTGCCAGCAATGCGGGGGCAGATACGCAGTATTTT. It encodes CASNAGADTQYF.

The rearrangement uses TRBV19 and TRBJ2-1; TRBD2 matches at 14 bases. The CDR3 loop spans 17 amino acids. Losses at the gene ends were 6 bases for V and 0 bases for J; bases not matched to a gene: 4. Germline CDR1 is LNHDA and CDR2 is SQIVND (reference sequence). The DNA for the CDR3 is TGTGCCAGTAGGGGGACTAGCGGGGGCCGCTCCTACAATGAGCAGTTCTTC. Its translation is CASRGTSGGRSYNEQFF.

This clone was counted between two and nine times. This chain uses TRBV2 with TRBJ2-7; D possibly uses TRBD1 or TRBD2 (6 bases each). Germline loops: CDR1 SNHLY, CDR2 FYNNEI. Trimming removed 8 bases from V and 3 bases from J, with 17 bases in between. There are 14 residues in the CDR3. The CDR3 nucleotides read TGTGCCAGCTCATCGGAGGGGGGCAACTACGAGCAGTACTTC. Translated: CASSSEGGNYEQYF.

The CDR3 DNA is TGTGCCAGCAGCTCTGCAGTGTTAGGGGAGCAGTTCTTC. This encodes CASSSAVLGEQFF. The chain combines TRBV7-2 with TRBJ2-1; D uncertain. The germline gives CDR1 SGHTA, CDR2 FQGNSA. V was pared by 4 bases and J by 10 bases, with 14 bases between. The length of the CDR3 is 13 residues.

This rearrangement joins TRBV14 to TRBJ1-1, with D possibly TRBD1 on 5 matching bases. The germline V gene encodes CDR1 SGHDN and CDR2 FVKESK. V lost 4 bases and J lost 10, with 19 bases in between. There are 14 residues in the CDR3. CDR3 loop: CASSPPGLWFPAFF. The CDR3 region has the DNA TGTGCCAGCAGCCCGCCGGGGCTCTGGTTTCCAGCTTTCTTT.

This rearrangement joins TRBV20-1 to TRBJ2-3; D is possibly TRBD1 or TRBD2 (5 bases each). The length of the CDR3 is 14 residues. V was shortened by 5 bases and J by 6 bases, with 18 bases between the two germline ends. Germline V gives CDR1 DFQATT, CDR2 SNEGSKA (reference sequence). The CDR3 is CSARGADGGDTQYF. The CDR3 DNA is TGCAGTGCTCGTGGTGCGGATGGGGGTGATACGCAGTATTTT.

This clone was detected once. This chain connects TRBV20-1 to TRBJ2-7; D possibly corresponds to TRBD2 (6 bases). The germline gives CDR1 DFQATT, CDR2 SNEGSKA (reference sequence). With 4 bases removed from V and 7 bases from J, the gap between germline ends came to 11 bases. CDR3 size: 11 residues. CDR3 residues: CSANMAGEQYF. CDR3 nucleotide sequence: TGCAGTGCTAACATGGCGGGGGAGCAGTACTTC.

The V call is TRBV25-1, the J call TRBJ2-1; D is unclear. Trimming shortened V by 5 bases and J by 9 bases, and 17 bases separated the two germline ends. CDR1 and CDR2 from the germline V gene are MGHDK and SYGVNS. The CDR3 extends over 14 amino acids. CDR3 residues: CASSPGLMEVEQFF. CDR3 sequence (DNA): TGTGCCAGCAGTCCTGGCCTGATGGAAGTTGAGCAGTTCTTC.

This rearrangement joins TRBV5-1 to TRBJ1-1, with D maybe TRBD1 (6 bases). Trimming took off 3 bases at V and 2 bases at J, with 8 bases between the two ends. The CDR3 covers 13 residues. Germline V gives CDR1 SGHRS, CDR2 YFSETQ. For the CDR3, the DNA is TGCGCCAGCAGCTCACAGGGAAACACTGAAGCTTTCTTT. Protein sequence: CASSSQGNTEAFF.

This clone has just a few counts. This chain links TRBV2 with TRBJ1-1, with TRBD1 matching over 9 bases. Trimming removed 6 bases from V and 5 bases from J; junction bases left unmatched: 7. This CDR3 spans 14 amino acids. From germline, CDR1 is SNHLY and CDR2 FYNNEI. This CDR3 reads CASREDRGRTEAFF. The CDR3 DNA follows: TGTGCCAGCAGAGAGGACAGGGGTAGAACTGAAGCTTTCTTT.

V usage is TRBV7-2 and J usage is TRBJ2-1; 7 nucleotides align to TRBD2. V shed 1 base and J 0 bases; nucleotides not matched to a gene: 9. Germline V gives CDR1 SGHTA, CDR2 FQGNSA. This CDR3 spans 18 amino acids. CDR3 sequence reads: CASSLETGGEGSYNEQFF. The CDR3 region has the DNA TGTGCCAGCAGCTTAGAGACTGGGGGGGAGGGCTCCTACAATGAGCAGTTCTTC.

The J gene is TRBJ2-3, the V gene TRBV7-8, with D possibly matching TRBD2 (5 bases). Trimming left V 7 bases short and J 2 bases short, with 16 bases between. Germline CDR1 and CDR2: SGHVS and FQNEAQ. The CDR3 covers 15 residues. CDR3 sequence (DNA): TGTGCCAGCAAGGCCACACGACTACCCACAGATACGCAGTATTTT. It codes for CASKATRLPTDTQYF.

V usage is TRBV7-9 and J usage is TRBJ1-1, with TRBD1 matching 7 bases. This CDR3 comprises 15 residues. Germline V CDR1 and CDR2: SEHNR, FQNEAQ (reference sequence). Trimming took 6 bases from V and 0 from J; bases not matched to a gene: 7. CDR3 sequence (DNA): TGTGCCAGCAGAGAAACGGACAGGATGAACACTGAAGCTTTCTTT. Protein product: CASRETDRMNTEAFF.

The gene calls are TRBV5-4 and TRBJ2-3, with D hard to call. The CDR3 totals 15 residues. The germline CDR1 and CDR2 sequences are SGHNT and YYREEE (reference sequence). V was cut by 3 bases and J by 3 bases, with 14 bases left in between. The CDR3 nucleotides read TGTGCCAGCAGCTCCACTTCGGAATCGACAGATACGCAGTATTTT. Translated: CASSSTSESTDTQYF.

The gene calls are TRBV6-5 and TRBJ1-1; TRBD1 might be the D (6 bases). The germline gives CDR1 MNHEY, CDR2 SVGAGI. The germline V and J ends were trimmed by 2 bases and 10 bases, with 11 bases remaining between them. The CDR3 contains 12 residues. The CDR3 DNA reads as TGTGCCAGCAGTTACCAGGGGTCTGGAGCTTTCTTT. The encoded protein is CASSYQGSGAFF.

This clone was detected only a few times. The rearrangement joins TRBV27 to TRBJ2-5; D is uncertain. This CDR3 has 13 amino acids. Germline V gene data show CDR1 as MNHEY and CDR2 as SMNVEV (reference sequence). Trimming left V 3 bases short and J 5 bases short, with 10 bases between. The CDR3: CASSFRWAETQYF. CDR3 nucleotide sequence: TGTGCCAGCAGTTTTCGCTGGGCTGAGACCCAGTACTTC.

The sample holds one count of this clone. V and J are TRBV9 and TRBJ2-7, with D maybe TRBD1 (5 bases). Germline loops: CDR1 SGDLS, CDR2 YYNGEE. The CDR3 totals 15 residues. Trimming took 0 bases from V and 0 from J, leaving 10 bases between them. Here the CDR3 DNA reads TGTGCCAGCAGCGTAGCCGATGGACACTCCTACGAGCAGTACTTC. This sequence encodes CASSVADGHSYEQYF.

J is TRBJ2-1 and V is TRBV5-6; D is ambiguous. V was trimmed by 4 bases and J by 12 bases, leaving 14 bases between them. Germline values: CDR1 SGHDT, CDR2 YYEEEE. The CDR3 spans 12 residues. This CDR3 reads CASSARGAWQFF. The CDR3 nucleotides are TGTGCCAGCAGCGCCCGCGGCGCGTGGCAGTTCTTC.

CDR3 DNA: TGTGCCAGCAGCTTGGGACCCGCGAACACCGGGGAGCTGTTTTTT. Translated, it gives CASSLGPANTGELFF. The chain links TRBV5-5 to TRBJ2-2, with D unresolved. V lost 0 bases and J lost 0, with 6 bases in between. Germline V gene data show CDR1 as SGHKS and CDR2 as YYEKEE (reference sequence). This CDR3 is built from 15 residues.

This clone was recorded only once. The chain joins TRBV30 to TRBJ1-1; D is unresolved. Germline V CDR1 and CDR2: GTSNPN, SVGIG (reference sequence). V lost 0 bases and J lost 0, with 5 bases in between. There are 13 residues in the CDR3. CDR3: CAWSVLVNTEAFF. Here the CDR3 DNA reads TGTGCCTGGAGTGTACTTGTGAACACTGAAGCTTTCTTT.

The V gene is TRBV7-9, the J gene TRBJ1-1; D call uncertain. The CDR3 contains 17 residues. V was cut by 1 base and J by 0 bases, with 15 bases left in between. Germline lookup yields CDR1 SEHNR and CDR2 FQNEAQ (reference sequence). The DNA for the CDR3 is TGTGCCAGCAGCTTAGGAGGAGGCGGTGGGATGAACACTGAAGCTTTCTTT. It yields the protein CASSLGGGGGMNTEAFF.

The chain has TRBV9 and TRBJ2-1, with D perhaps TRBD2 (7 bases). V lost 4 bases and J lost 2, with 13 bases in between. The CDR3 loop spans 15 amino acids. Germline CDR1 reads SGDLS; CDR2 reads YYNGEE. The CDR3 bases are TGTGCCAGCAGCCGAGGGGGGGGGACCTACAATGAGCAGTTCTTC. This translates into CASSRGGGTYNEQFF.

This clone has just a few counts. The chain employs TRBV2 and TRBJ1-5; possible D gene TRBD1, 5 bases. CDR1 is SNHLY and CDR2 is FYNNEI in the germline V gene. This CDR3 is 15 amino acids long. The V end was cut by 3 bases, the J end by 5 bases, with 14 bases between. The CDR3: CASSDTGRVYQPQHF. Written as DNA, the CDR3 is TGTGCCAGCAGTGACACGGGCAGGGTGTATCAGCCCCAGCATTTT.

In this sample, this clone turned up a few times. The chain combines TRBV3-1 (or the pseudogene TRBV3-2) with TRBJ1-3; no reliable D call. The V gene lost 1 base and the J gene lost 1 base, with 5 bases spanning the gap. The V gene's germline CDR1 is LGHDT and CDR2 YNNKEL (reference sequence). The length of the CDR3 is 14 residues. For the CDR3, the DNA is TGTGCCAGCAGCCAAGCCCAGTCTGGAAACACCATATATTTT. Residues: CASSQAQSGNTIYF.

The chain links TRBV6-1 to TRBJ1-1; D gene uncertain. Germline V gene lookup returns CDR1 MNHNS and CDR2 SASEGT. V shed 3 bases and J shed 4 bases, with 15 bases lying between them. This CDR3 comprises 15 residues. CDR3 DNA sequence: TGTGCCAGCAGTGAGGGGTGGATCAAGGGCACTGAAGCTTTCTTT. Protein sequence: CASSEGWIKGTEAFF.

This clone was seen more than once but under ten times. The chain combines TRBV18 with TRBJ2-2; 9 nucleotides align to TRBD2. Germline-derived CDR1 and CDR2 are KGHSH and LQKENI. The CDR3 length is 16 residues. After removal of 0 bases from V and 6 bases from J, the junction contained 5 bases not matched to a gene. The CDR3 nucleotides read TGTGCCAGCTCACCACCCAATAGCGGGAGATCCGGGGAGCTGTTTTTT. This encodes CASSPPNSGRSGELFF.

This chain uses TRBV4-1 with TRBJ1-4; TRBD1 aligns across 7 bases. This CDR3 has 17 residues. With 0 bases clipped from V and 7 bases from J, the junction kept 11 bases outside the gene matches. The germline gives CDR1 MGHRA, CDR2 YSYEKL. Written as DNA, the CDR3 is TGCGCCAGCAGCCAAGATATGAGAGGGGGCTCGGGTGAAAAACTGTTTTTT. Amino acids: CASSQDMRGGSGEKLFF.

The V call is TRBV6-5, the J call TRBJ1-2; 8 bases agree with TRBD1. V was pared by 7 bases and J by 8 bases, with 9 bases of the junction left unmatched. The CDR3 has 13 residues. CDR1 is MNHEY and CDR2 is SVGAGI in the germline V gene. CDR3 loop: CASTIRGPEGYTF. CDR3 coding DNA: TGTGCCAGCACAATCAGGGGGCCTGAGGGCTACACCTTC.